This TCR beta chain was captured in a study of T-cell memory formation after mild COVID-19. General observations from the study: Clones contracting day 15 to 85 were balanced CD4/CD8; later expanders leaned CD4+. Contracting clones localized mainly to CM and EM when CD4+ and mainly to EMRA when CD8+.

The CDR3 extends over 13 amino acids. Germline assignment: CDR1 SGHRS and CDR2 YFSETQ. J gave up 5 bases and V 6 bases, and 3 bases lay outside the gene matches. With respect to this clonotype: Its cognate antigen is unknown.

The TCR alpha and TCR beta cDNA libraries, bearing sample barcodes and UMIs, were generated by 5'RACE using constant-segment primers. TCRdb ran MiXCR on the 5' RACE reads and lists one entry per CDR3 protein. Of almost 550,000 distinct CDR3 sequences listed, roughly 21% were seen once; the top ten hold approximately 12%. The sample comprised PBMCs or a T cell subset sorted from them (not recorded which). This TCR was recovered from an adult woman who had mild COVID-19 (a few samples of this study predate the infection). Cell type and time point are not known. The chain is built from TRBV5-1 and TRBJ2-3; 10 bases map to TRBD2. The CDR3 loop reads CASMLAGEDTQYF. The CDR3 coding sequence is TGCGCCAGCATGCTAGCGGGAGAAGATACGCAGTATTTT.